Each of the 9 T cell receptor beta chains below was sequenced from the same sample in a study of Ad26.COV2.S vaccination and SARS-CoV-2 variants. Assay used: immunoSEQ multiplex PCR; TCRdb lists only in-frame clones, some missing. The sample has fewer than 400,000 clones; approximately 90% are singletons. Treatment indicated: roughly 19 received Ad26.COV2.S at low or high dose, single or two shots; roughly five received placebo; per-sample allocation not given. The investigators took samples on day 63 after the first vaccine or placebo injection. Sequences were derived from peripheral blood, sampled in a trial of Ad26.COV2.S vaccine versus placebo. The origin of the receptors is a person aged 18-60 years who received the Ad26.COV2.S COVID-19 vaccine or a placebo.

The rearrangement joins TRBV6-5 to TRBJ1-4; D gene unclear. CDR3 length: 15 residues. The V gene lost 2 bases and the J gene lost 6 bases, with 13 bases spanning the gap. Per the germline V gene, CDR1 is MNHEY and CDR2 is SVGAGI. The CDR3 DNA follows: TGTGCCAGCAGTTACGGGTCCGGGGATGATGAAAAACTGTTTTTT. Translation gives CASSYGSGDDEKLFF.

The gene calls are TRBV30 and TRBJ1-1; the match to TRBD1 covers 10 bases. Germline values: CDR1 GTSNPN, CDR2 SVGIG (reference sequence). V was pared by 3 bases and J by 5 bases, with 9 bases of the junction left unmatched. This CDR3 contains 15 residues. The CDR3 spells CAWRPPGQGWTEAFF. CDR3 nucleotides: TGTGCCTGGAGGCCACCGGGACAGGGGTGGACTGAAGCTTTCTTT.

This clone came up a few times. The rearrangement joins TRBV28 to TRBJ1-1; D unresolved. CDR3 length: 13 residues. Germline V gene lookup returns CDR1 MDHEN and CDR2 SYDVKM. V was clipped by 8 bases and J by 1 base, with 11 bases between them. The CDR3 loop is CASAAPGNTEAFF. The CDR3 DNA is TGTGCCAGCGCTGCTCCGGGGAACACTGAAGCTTTCTTT. Drawing the rest from reference TRBV28 and TRBJ1-1, the complete variable domain is DVKVTQSSRYLVKRTGEKVFLECVQDMDHENMFWYRQDPGLGLRLIYFSYDVKMKEKGDIPEGYSVSREKKERFSLILESASTNQTSMYLCASAAPGNTEAFFGQGTRLTVV.

The chain uses TRBV3-1 (or the pseudogene TRBV3-2) and TRBJ2-3, with 7 bases fitting TRBD2. This CDR3 contains 17 residues. V lost 3 bases, J lost 2 bases, and 11 bases stayed unmatched. Germline CDR1 and CDR2: LGHDT and YNNKEL (reference sequence). CDR3 in amino acids: CASSQQRPGLSTDTQYF. The CDR3 coding sequence is TGTGCCAGCAGCCAGCAGAGACCGGGACTATCCACAGATACGCAGTATTTT.

This sequence joins TRBV28 and TRBJ2-2, with D possibly TRBD2 on 6 matching bases. Per the germline V gene, CDR1 is MDHEN and CDR2 is SYDVKM. V was pared by 6 bases and J by 5 bases, with 22 bases between. There are 17 residues in the CDR3. The CDR3 region has the DNA TGTGCCAGCAGAACCCCTCGAGGCAGGGCGGGAACCGGGGAGCTGTTTTTT. Translating it yields CASRTPRGRAGTGELFF.

The chain couples TRBV7-3 to TRBJ2-3, with a tentative D call TRBD1 (6 bases). In germline, CDR1 is SGHTA, CDR2 FQGTGA. Trimming shortened V by 5 bases and J by 9 bases, and 12 bases separated the two germline ends. This CDR3 is 12 amino acids long. The CDR3 region has the DNA TGTGCCAGCAGCGCCTCTAGGGGGACGCAGTATTTT. Encoded protein: CASSASRGTQYF.

The chain couples TRBV7-2 to TRBJ2-2; the D gene is possibly TRBD1 (5 bases). V was shortened by 5 bases and J by 4 bases, with 11 bases between the two germline ends. The CDR3 is made up of 14 amino acids. CDR1 is SGHTA and CDR2 is FQGNSA in the germline V gene. The CDR3 sequence: CASSLSQGTGELFF. In DNA form, the CDR3 reads TGTGCCAGCAGCCTGTCGCAGGGCACCGGGGAGCTGTTTTTT.

This clone has more than one count but fewer than ten. The chain is built from TRBV30 and TRBJ1-3; D remains unclear. CDR3 length: 15 residues. Trimming pared 4 bases from V and 0 bases from J, leaving 13 bases between. Germline CDR1 reads GTSNPN; CDR2 reads SVGIG (reference sequence). CDR3: CAWTVDKNSGNTIYF. DNA of the CDR3: TGTGCCTGGACCGTTGACAAAAACTCTGGAAACACCATATATTTT.

V and J are TRBV27 and TRBJ1-2; D is unresolved. The CDR3 runs to 14 residues. V shed 0 bases and J shed 4 bases, with 9 bases lying between them. Germline V lookup: CDR1 MNHEY, CDR2 SMNVEV (reference sequence). The CDR3, as DNA: TGTGCCAGCAGTTTATCACTGAACAGCTATGGCTACACCTTC. It specifies CASSLSLNSYGYTF.